The 9 T cell receptor beta chains in this list originate from one sample, sequenced in a study of T cell responses to AZD1222 COVID-19 vaccine. Assay used: immunoSEQ multiplex PCR; TCRdb lists only in-frame clones, some missing. The sample holds about 110,000 clones, 70% to 90% seen once. The specimen comprised peripheral blood, sampled on day 0 of AZD1222 vaccination. The receptors derive from an adult in good health.

The chain carries TRBV7-2 and TRBJ2-2, with 10 bases identical to TRBD2. V trimming: 6 bases; J trimming: 7 bases; junction bases outside the gene matches: 8. Germline V lookup: CDR1 SGHTA, CDR2 FQGNSA. CDR3 length: 15 amino acids. The CDR3: CASRSQRGGDGELFF. The CDR3 DNA sequence: TGTGCCAGCAGAAGTCAGCGGGGGGGCGACGGGGAGCTGTTTTTT.

J is TRBJ2-7 and V is TRBV28; 9 bases agree with TRBD1. CDR3 length: 17 amino acids. J lost 1 base, V lost 5 bases, and 12 bases had no gene match. Germline loops: CDR1 MDHEN, CDR2 SYDVKM. The chain's CDR3 is CASSPLSVQGASYEQYF. CDR3 nucleotides: TGTGCCAGCAGTCCACTATCCGTACAGGGGGCTTCCTACGAGCAGTACTTC.

This chain uses TRBV29-1 with TRBJ2-7; the match to TRBD2 covers 12 bases. The V segment lost 6 bases and the J segment 3 bases; nucleotides outside the gene matches: 6. Germline assignment: CDR1 SQVTM and CDR2 ANQGSEA. The CDR3 runs to 14 residues. CDR3 bases: TGCAGCGTGTATACTAGCGGGGGGCTCTACGAGCAGTACTTC. Translated, it gives CSVYTSGGLYEQYF.

The rearrangement uses TRBV2 and TRBJ2-6; no definite D call. V lost 1 base, J lost 0 bases, and 7 bases lay in between. Germline loops: CDR1 SNHLY, CDR2 FYNNEI. This CDR3 has 16 amino acids. CDR3 DNA: TGTGCCAGCAGTGAAGTAGCCCTCTCTGGGGCCAACGTCCTGACTTTC. Its translation is CASSEVALSGANVLTF.

The chain has TRBV11-2 and TRBJ2-3; maybe TRBD2 (5 bases). V lost 4 bases and J 2 bases, leaving 19 bases between the germline ends. The CDR3 loop spans 17 amino acids. In germline, CDR1 is SGHAT, CDR2 FQNNGV. CDR3 region: CASSSFGHKLDTDTQYF. As DNA, the CDR3 is TGTGCCAGCAGCTCTTTCGGGCATAAACTAGACACAGATACGCAGTATTTT.

The J gene is TRBJ1-3, the V gene TRBV5-8, with TRBD1 as a possible D gene (6 bases). The CDR3 covers 14 residues. The V end was cut by 2 bases, the J end by 1 base, with 7 bases between. Germline V gene sequence: CDR1 SGHTS, CDR2 YDEGEE. CDR3 loop: CASSLQGSGNTIYF. CDR3 nucleotides: TGTGCCAGCAGCTTACAGGGTTCTGGAAACACCATATATTTT. Looking up the rest from reference TRBV5-8 and TRBJ1-3 gives the full variable domain: EAGVTQSPTHLIKTRGQQATLRCSPISGHTSVYWYQQALGLGLQFLLWYDEGEERNRGNFPPRFSGRQFPNYSSELNVNALELEDSALYLCASSLQGSGNTIYFGEGSWLTVV.

Notes on this clone: This CDR3 is also generated by other DNA sequences in the sample. V and J are TRBV19 and TRBJ2-2; no definite D call. The V end lost 3 bases, the J end lost 6 bases, and 11 bases lay between the germline ends. The CDR3 has 14 residues. Germline loops: CDR1 LNHDA, CDR2 SQIVND (reference sequence). Here the CDR3 reads CASSMVGRAGELFF. In DNA, the CDR3 is TGTGCCAGTAGTATGGTGGGTCGGGCCGGGGAGCTGTTTTTT.

This chain joins TRBV9 and TRBJ1-1; no clear D. The germline V gene has CDR1 SGDLS and CDR2 YYNGEE. The CDR3 contains 13 residues. V was cut by 3 bases and J by 4 bases, with 10 bases left in between. CDR3 bases: TGTGCCAGCAGCGCATCTATTAGCACTGAAGCTTTCTTT. Amino acid sequence: CASSASISTEAFF.

V gene TRBV24-1 combines with J gene TRBJ2-5; D gene uncertain. Trimming removed 1 base at V and 4 bases at J, with 9 bases between. The germline gives CDR1 KGHDR, CDR2 SFDVKD. The CDR3 totals 14 residues. CDR3 in amino acids: CATSDLRFGETQYF. In nucleotides, the CDR3 is TGTGCCACCAGTGATTTAAGGTTTGGAGAGACCCAGTACTTC.